This T cell receptor (beta chain) was captured in a study of T-cell memory formation after mild COVID-19. Findings and caveats of the study: Cross-reactive memory seemingly joined, as some responding clones were found in pre-infection memory.

V shed 5 bases and J shed 6 bases, with 12 bases lying between them. The CDR3 runs 13 residues. CDR1 SGHAT and CDR2 FQDESV come from the germline V gene (reference sequence). It was 5'RACE with constant-segment primers that produced the TCR alpha and TCR beta cDNA libraries, which carried sample barcodes and UMIs. TCRdb analysed the 5' RACE reads with MiXCR anew, one entry per CDR3 protein. The sample holds just under 150,000 distinct CDR3 sequences, approximately 6% seen once. This clonotype was recorded a few times. No antigen is known for it. The chain combines TRBV11-1 with TRBJ2-3; tentative D call: TRBD1 (5 bases). The clonotype originates from an adult woman who had mild COVID-19 (a few samples of this study predate the infection). Cell type and time point are not known. Sequencing input: PBMCs or a T cell subset sorted from them (not recorded which). The DNA for the CDR3 is TGTGCCAGCAGCATGATGAAGGGGGATACGCAGTATTTT. This sequence encodes CASSMMKGDTQYF.